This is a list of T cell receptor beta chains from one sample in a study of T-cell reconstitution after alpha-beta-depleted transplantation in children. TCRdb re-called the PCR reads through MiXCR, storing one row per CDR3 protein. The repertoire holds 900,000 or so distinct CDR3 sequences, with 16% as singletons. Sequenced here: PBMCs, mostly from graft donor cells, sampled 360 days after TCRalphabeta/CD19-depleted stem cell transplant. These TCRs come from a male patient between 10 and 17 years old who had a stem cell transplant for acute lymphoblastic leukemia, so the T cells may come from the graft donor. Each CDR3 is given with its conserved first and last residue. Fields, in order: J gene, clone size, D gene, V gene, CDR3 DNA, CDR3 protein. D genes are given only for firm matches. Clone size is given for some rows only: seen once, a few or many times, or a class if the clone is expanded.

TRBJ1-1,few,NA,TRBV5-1,TGCGCCAGCAGCTTGGACAGGGTGATGAACACTGAAGCTTTCTTT,CASSLDRVMNTEAFF
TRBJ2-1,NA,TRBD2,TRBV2,TGTGCCTGCAGTTTAGCAGTCCTAGTGGGACTAGCGGGAGCCAATGAGCAGTTCTTC,CACSLAVLVGLAGANEQFF
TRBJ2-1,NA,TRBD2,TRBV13,TGTGCCAGCAGCCCCATCTTTGGACTAGCGGGAGGCGATGAGCAGTTCTTC,CASSPIFGLAGGDEQFF
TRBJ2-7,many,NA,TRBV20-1,TGCAGTGCTAGAGCCCCCGTTCCCGGCGAGCAGTACTTC,CSARAPVPGEQYF
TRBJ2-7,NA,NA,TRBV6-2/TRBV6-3,TGTGCCAGCAGCAACAGGGTCGAGCAGTACTTC,CASSNRVEQYF
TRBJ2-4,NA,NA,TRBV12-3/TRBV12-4,TGTGCCAGCAGTTTAAGTTCTCCTTGGGAAAACATTCAGTACTTC,CASSLSSPWENIQYF
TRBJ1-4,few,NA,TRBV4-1,TGCGCCAGCAGCCTTCAACCTGCAACTAATGAAAAACTGTTTTTT,CASSLQPATNEKLFF
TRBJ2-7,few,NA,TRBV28,TGTGCCAGCAGTGCCCCTTTAGGCCCTTTAATTAACTACGAGCAGTACTTC,CASSAPLGPLINYEQYF
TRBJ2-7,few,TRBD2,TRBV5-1,TGCGCCAGCAACCAAGGGGACTACTGGGACTACGAGCAGTACTTC,CASNQGDYWDYEQYF
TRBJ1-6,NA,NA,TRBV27,TGTGCCAGCAGTTTATCGGAGGGTTATGATTCACCCCTCCACTTT,CASSLSEGYDSPLHF